This TCR beta chain was identified in a study of blood T cell repertoires in COVID-19. Study-level information: Both acute and convalescent COVID-19 samples were obtained from the United States, Italy and Spain. PBMCs, B-cell-depleted T cells, or T cells provided the cDNA or gDNA that made up the material.

The CDR3 runs 15 residues. CDR1 is KGHDR, CDR2 SFDVKD, per germline. V was clipped by 3 bases and J by 2 bases; unmatched bases: 5. In the original workflow: Reference gene primer amplification in the assay estimated nucleated cell counts. Only in-frame clones appear in the TCRdb table, and some are missing; sequencing was by immunoSEQ multiplex PCR. Clone size and the V and J calls come from that table; the DNA yielded D and trimming. The repertoire includes hundreds of thousands of clones, 85% of them detected once, and roughly 3.9% sits in the top ten. The TCR comes from a young woman with acute or convalescent COVID-19. The chain couples TRBV24-1 to TRBJ2-5; TRBD1 matches at 7 bases. Source material: peripheral blood. The CDR3 loop reads CATSDKGTEQETQYF. For the CDR3, the DNA is TGTGCCACCAGTGATAAGGGGACAGAGCAAGAGACCCAGTACTTC.